These 28 T cell receptor beta chains share one sample of origin, sequenced in a study of T and B cells in COVID-19 patients. TRB rearrangements were amplified by multiplex PCR with BIOMED2 TRB-A/B primers. TCRdb passed the multiplex PCR reads through MiXCR, listing each CDR3 protein once. Seen here are fewer than 15,000 distinct CDR3 sequences, over 25% observed once, and the top ten hold roughly 4%. Each TRB amplification used roughly 240-550 ng of genomic DNA from blood. Source material: blood. These receptors all come from a human donor who had recovered from COVID-19.

To note about this clonotype: This could be a read error, since a much larger clone is one nucleotide away. The chain joins TRBV6-5 to TRBJ2-6, with D perhaps matching TRBD1 (6 bases). There are 15 residues in the CDR3. Between the trimmed V and J ends, which lost 5 bases and 13 bases, there was a span of 21 bases. Germline loops: CDR1 MNHEY, CDR2 SVGAGI. The CDR3 is CASSNDRKALGVLTF. CDR3 sequence (DNA): TGTGCCAGCAGTAACGACAGGAAGGCCCTCGGGGTCCTGACTTTC.

CDR3 sequence: CASTLTSGRISTEQFF. CDR3 sequence (DNA): TGTGCCAGCACCCTGACTAGCGGGAGGATTAGCACTGAGCAGTTCTTC. V usage is TRBV6-5 and J usage is TRBJ2-1; 13 bases map to TRBD2. Germline assignment: CDR1 MNHEY and CDR2 SVGAGI. Losses at the gene ends were 7 bases for V and 9 bases for J; bases not matched to a gene: 12. This CDR3 region has 16 residues.

The CDR3 sequence: CASSDKGSTSRSYNSPLHF. DNA for the CDR3: TGTGCCAGCAGTGATAAGGGTTCTACTAGTAGGTCCTATAATTCACCCCTCCACTTT. The V and J genes are TRBV6-1 and TRBJ1-6; D ambiguous. From germline, CDR1 is MNHNS and CDR2 SASEGT. This CDR3 region has 19 residues. V was shortened by 3 bases and J by 1 base, with 19 bases between the two germline ends.

This clonotype has only one observation. J is TRBJ2-5 and V is TRBV21-1; no DNA check was done on the table's D call, TRBD2. TRBV21-1 is recorded as a pseudogene. This CDR3 region has 15 residues. The CDR3 loop reads CASSTGLAGQETQYF. In DNA, the CDR3 is TGTGCCAGCAGCACAGGACTAGCGGGGCAAGAGACCCAGTACTTC.

At least ten counts were recorded for this clonotype. The V and J genes are TRBV27 and TRBJ1-5, with 7 bases lining up with TRBD1. V shed 6 bases, J shed 4 bases, and the junction held 6 bases outside the gene matches. The germline V gene has CDR1 MNHEY and CDR2 SMNVEV (reference sequence). The CDR3 extends over 14 amino acids. CDR3 in DNA: TGTGCCAGCAGACCCGGGACAGCAAATCAGCCCCAGCATTTT. Its protein product is CASRPGTANQPQHF.

This clonotype has a count of ten or more. The chain recombines TRBV27 with TRBJ2-1; D may be TRBD2 (6 bases). The germline gives CDR1 MNHEY, CDR2 SMNVEV (reference sequence). The CDR3 consists of 13 residues. Trimming took 7 bases from V and 13 from J, leaving 20 bases between them. Here the CDR3 DNA reads TGTGCCAGCACTCTTGGACCCGGGACTTCACAGTTCTTC. It yields the protein CASTLGPGTSQFF.

This clonotype is labeled as medium-sized (0.01 to 0.1%). The chain is built from TRBV6-5 and TRBJ2-7, with a possible D match to TRBD1 (6 bases). Germline V gene lookup returns CDR1 MNHEY and CDR2 SVGAGI. CDR3 size: 15 residues. V shed 2 bases and J shed 3 bases, with 14 bases lying between them. CDR3 sequence (DNA): TGTGCCAGCAGTTACGGTGGACAGAAATACTACGAGCAGTACTTC. It translates to CASSYGGQKYYEQYF.

By sample fraction, this clonotype is medium-sized. The chain combines TRBV27 with TRBJ2-1, with 10 bases that match TRBD2. Germline values: CDR1 MNHEY, CDR2 SMNVEV (reference sequence). This CDR3 contains 15 residues. V lost 4 bases and J lost 8; bases outside the gene matches: 8. The CDR3 sequence: CASSSPGLARHEQFF. The CDR3 DNA reads TGTGCCAGCAGTTCGCCGGGACTAGCGAGGCATGAGCAGTTCTTC.

By share, this clonotype counts as medium-sized. The chain links TRBV19 to TRBJ1-1; the D is unclear. The CDR3 sequence is 13 residues long. With 5 bases removed from V and 0 bases from J, the gap between germline ends came to 7 bases. Germline loops: CDR1 LNHDA, CDR2 SQIVND (reference sequence). The CDR3 bases are TGTGCCAGTAGTTCGACACTGAACACTGAAGCTTTCTTT. This encodes CASSSTLNTEAFF.

This sequence joins TRBV7-2 and TRBJ1-4, with D perhaps TRBD1 (5 bases). This CDR3 spans 18 amino acids. Germline V gives CDR1 SGHTA, CDR2 FQGNSA. V dropped 4 bases and J dropped 0 bases, with 18 bases sitting between them. The CDR3 spells CASSSIAGIGATNEKLFF. CDR3 nucleotide sequence: TGTGCCAGCAGCTCCATAGCAGGGATCGGGGCAACTAATGAAAAACTGTTTTTT. The entire variable domain, with the rest obtained from reference TRBV7-2 and TRBJ1-4, is as follows: GAGVSQSPSNKVTEKGKDVELRCDPISGHTALYWYRQSLGQGLEFLIYFQGNSAPDKSGLPSDRFSAERTGGSVSTLTIQRTQQEDSAVYLCASSSIAGIGATNEKLFFGSGTQLSVL.

In this sample, this clonotype turned up a few times. The V call is TRBV5-6, the J call TRBJ1-1, with D unresolved. Per the germline V gene, CDR1 is SGHDT and CDR2 is YYEEEE. This CDR3 has 15 residues. Trimming stripped 2 bases from V and 1 base from J, with 12 bases between. The CDR3, as DNA: TGTGCCAGCAGCTTAGAACGCCGCAGGAACACTGAAGCTTTCTTT. Its protein product is CASSLERRRNTEAFF. Together with reference TRBV5-6 and TRBJ1-1, the CDR3 gives the full variable domain: DAGVTQSPTHLIKTRGQQVTLRCSPKSGHDTVSWYQQALGQGPQFIFQYYEEEERQRGNFPDRFSGHQFPNYSSELNVNALLLGDSALYLCASSLERRRNTEAFFGQGTRLTVV.

This clonotype is medium-sized (0.01 to 0.1%) by share. The V and J genes are TRBV6-5 and TRBJ1-2; D call uncertain. The CDR3 is 13 amino acids. The germline V gene has CDR1 MNHEY and CDR2 SVGAGI. Trimming left V 6 bases short and J 0 bases short, with 8 bases between. The CDR3 DNA sequence: TGTGCCAGCAGCCCGCAGGCTAACTATGGCTACACCTTC. Translation gives CASSPQANYGYTF.

This clonotype is deemed medium-sized. The V call is TRBV29-1, the J call TRBJ1-2; 9 bases match TRBD1. Germline CDR1 reads SQVTM; CDR2 reads ANQGSEA. V was clipped by 7 bases and J by 4 bases; unmatched bases: 7. This CDR3 is 13 amino acids long. CDR3 region: CSAPGQGPYGYTF. Written as DNA, the CDR3 is TGCAGCGCCCCGGGACAGGGCCCCTATGGCTACACCTTC.

This clonotype was counted many times. V is TRBV19 and J is TRBJ1-1; D is uncertain. V was pared by 5 bases and J by 4 bases, with 14 bases between. The CDR3 loop spans 14 amino acids. CDR1 LNHDA and CDR2 SQIVND come from the germline V gene (reference sequence). The CDR3 spells CASSPGSLGTEAFF. In DNA, the CDR3 is TGTGCCAGTAGTCCCGGGAGCCTGGGCACTGAAGCTTTCTTT.

By frequency in the sample, this clonotype is medium-sized. The V and J genes are TRBV29-1 and TRBJ1-5; D is perhaps TRBD1 (5 bases). The CDR3 spans 14 residues. Germline CDR1 SQVTM, CDR2 ANQGSEA. The ends were cut back, 4 bases at V and 5 bases at J, with 15 bases in the middle. The CDR3 loop is CSVVVGTFDQPQHF. In DNA, the CDR3 is TGCAGCGTTGTGGTCGGGACGTTTGATCAGCCCCAGCATTTT.

By sample share, this clonotype is medium-sized. This chain uses TRBV29-1 with TRBJ2-6; 10 bases line up with TRBD1. From germline, CDR1 is SQVTM and CDR2 ANQGSEA. CDR3 length: 15 amino acids. V gave up 5 bases and J gave up 4 bases; unmatched junction bases: 5. The CDR3 protein is CSVRDRGSGANVLTF. CDR3 nucleotides: TGCAGCGTTCGGGACAGGGGATCGGGGGCCAACGTCCTGACTTTC.

This clonotype was observed a few times. The V and J genes are TRBV28 and TRBJ2-2; D is uncertain. Trimming removed 3 bases from V and 5 bases from J, with 13 bases in between. From germline, CDR1 is MDHEN and CDR2 SYDVKM. The CDR3 sequence is 15 residues long. The CDR3 DNA follows: TGTGCCAGCAGTTTTGGTTGGGGTAGTACCGGGGAGCTGTTTTTT. Translated: CASSFGWGSTGELFF. The variable domain in full, completed from reference TRBV28 and TRBJ2-2, reads DVKVTQSSRYLVKRTGEKVFLECVQDMDHENMFWYRQDPGLGLRLIYFSYDVKMKEKGDIPEGYSVSREKKERFSLILESASTNQTSMYLCASSFGWGSTGELFFGEGSRLTVL.

The chain joins TRBV20-1 to TRBJ1-2; TRBD1 agrees at 8 bases. In germline, CDR1 is DFQATT, CDR2 SNEGSKA (reference sequence). The CDR3 runs 14 residues. The V gene end was trimmed by 0 bases and the J gene end by 5 bases; junction bases not matched to a gene: 5. Here the CDR3 DNA reads TGCAGTGCTAGAGAATGGCAGGGGGCATATGGCTACACCTTC. It encodes CSAREWQGAYGYTF.

By proportion, this clonotype is medium-sized. This chain connects TRBV12-3 or TRBV12-4 to TRBJ2-2; 10 bases agree with TRBD2. This CDR3 is built from 15 residues. With 5 bases clipped from V and 6 bases from J, the junction kept 6 bases outside the gene matches. The CDR3 nucleotides are TGTGCCAGCAGTCGAGCGGGGGGGCTTGCCGGGGAGCTGTTTTTT. It specifies CASSRAGGLAGELFF.

The V gene is TRBV6-6, the J gene TRBJ1-4; 7 bases are shared with TRBD1. CDR3 length equals 14 residues. J lost 8 bases, V lost 2 bases, and 5 bases had no gene match. Germline V lookup: CDR1 MNHNY, CDR2 SVGAGI (reference sequence). CDR3 amino acids: CASSYEGAREKLFF. The DNA of the CDR3 is TGTGCCAGCAGTTACGAGGGGGCACGGGAAAAACTGTTTTTT.

This chain uses TRBV28 with TRBJ2-6, with D possibly matching TRBD1 (5 bases). This CDR3 is 15 amino acids long. V was clipped by 6 bases and J by 0 bases, with 9 bases between them. Germline CDR1 MDHEN, CDR2 SYDVKM. The CDR3 bases are TGTGCCAGCAGCTTCCAGGGCTCTGGGGCCAACGTCCTGACTTTC. Protein: CASSFQGSGANVLTF.

The chain recombines TRBV19 with TRBJ2-7, with 10 bases that match TRBD2. This CDR3 is built from 17 residues. Unmatched junction bases numbered 14, after V lost 2 bases and J lost 7 bases. CDR1 is LNHDA and CDR2 is SQIVND in the germline V gene (reference sequence). The DNA for the CDR3 is TGTGCCAGTAGTATACCCCACAAAACTAGCGGGATGAGTGAGCAGTACTTC. This encodes CASSIPHKTSGMSEQYF.

Only a few counts were recorded for this clonotype. This chain's CDR3 is CASSLPGARGTGELFF. CDR3 bases: TGTGCCAGCAGCCTCCCCGGGGCCCGGGGCACCGGGGAGCTGTTTTTT. This chain joins TRBV11-3 and TRBJ2-2; TRBD1 or TRBD2 may be the D gene (5 bases each). V shed 5 bases and J shed 4 bases, with 17 bases lying between them. CDR3 size: 16 residues. Germline V lookup: CDR1 SGHNT, CDR2 YENEEA.

CDR3 DNA: TGCAGTTTTGCGGAAAGCAAAAACATTCAGTACTTC. Its translation: CSFAESKNIQYF. V and J are TRBV20-1 and TRBJ2-4, with D hard to call. Trimming took off 8 bases at V and 3 bases at J, with 11 bases between the two ends. Germline CDR1 and CDR2: DFQATT and SNEGSKA (reference sequence). This CDR3 spans 12 amino acids.

In this sample, this clonotype is medium-sized. The V and J genes are TRBV15 and TRBJ2-3; D possibly corresponds to TRBD1 (5 bases). This CDR3 is built from 15 residues. Trimming took off 4 bases at V and 0 bases at J, with 11 bases between the two ends. Germline V gene sequence: CDR1 LNHNV, CDR2 YYDKDF (reference sequence). CDR3 DNA sequence: TGTGCCACCAGCACGCAGACAGTAAGCACAGATACGCAGTATTTT. Translation: CATSTQTVSTDTQYF.

At least ten counts were recorded for this clonotype. The chain is built from TRBV5-4 and TRBJ2-3, with TRBD2 matching 7 bases. The V gene end was trimmed by 0 bases and the J gene end by 3 bases; junction bases not matched to a gene: 7. There are 16 residues in the CDR3. The germline CDR1 and CDR2 sequences are SGHNT and YYREEE (reference sequence). The CDR3 is CASSLVGGRRTDTQYF. The CDR3 DNA sequence: TGTGCCAGCAGCTTGGTAGGCGGGAGAAGAACAGATACGCAGTATTTT. The full variable domain, with the rest looked up from reference TRBV5-4 and TRBJ2-3, is ETGVTQSPTHLIKTRGQQVTLRCSSQSGHNTVSWYQQALGQGPQFIFQYYREEENGRGNFPPRFSGLQFPNYSSELNVNALELDDSALYLCASSLVGGRRTDTQYFGPGTRLTVL.

This clonotype has at least ten counts. The chain links TRBV6-5 to TRBJ1-2, with 9 bases that match TRBD1. The CDR3 runs 16 residues. J lost 8 bases, V lost 2 bases, and 12 bases had no gene match. Germline V CDR1 and CDR2: MNHEY, SVGAGI. The CDR3 nucleotides are TGTGCCAGCAGTTACCCCCAGGGACAGGGTTTTGGGGGCTACACCTTC. It encodes CASSYPQGQGFGGYTF.

This clonotype is medium-sized by share. The genes are TRBV27 and TRBJ1-2; 8 bases agree with TRBD1. The CDR3 spans 13 residues. Looked up from germline, CDR1 is MNHEY and CDR2 is SMNVEV (reference sequence). The V segment lost 4 bases and the J segment 8 bases; nucleotides outside the gene matches: 6. CDR3 in amino acids: CASSWLTGEGYTF. In DNA form, the CDR3 reads TGTGCCAGCAGTTGGCTGACAGGGGAAGGCTACACCTTC.